This T cell receptor (beta chain) is from a study of T cell responses to AZD1222 COVID-19 vaccine. Study-wide points: Clonal diversity may have been underestimated, and the donors were mostly white British, with more females than males.

Only in-frame clones appear in the TCRdb table, and some are missing; sequencing was by immunoSEQ multiplex PCR. The repertoire has 100,000 to 150,000 clones, around 92% of them found once; the top ten carry around 4%. Of note for this clone: Its specificity is not known.

Trimming cost V 10 bases and J 5 bases, with 14 bases left between them. The CDR3 covers 13 residues. Germline CDR1 LNHDA, CDR2 SQIVND (reference sequence). V gene TRBV19 combines with J gene TRBJ2-2; the D is unclear. This receptor was taken from an adult in good health. Sequenced here: peripheral blood, sampled on day 0 of AZD1222 vaccination. CDR3: CAIKPSGTGELFF. DNA for the CDR3: TGTGCCATAAAGCCCTCCGGGACCGGGGAGCTGTTTTTT. Based on the CDR3 plus reference TRBV19 and TRBJ2-2, the full variable domain is DGGITQSPKYLFRKEGQNVTLSCEQNLNHDAMYWYRQDPGQGLRLIYYSQIVNDFQKGDIAEGYSVSREKKESFPLTVTSAQKNPTAFYLCAIKPSGTGELFFGEGSRLTVL.